The rows below give T cell receptor beta chains drawn from one sample of a study of T cells after yellow fever vaccination. TCRdb itself ran the 5' RACE reads through MiXCR, one entry per CDR3 protein. The table records 450,000 to 600,000 distinct CDR3 sequences, 13% of them present only once. This material consisted of PBMCs, taken on the day of the yellow fever booster vaccination. The receptors derive from a man aged 25 to 40 who received the YFV17D yellow fever vaccine. CDR3s include the opening cysteine and the closing phenylalanine or tryptophan. D genes are given only for firm matches. Expanded clones are given a class, and other clones once, few, many or no size at all.

-	TRBV4-3	TRBJ1-1	few	TGCGCCAGCAGCCAAGTTCTGGGGACTGGGACTGAAGCTTTCTTT	CASSQVLGTGTEAFF
-	TRBV6-1	TRBJ2-3	few	TGTGCCAGCAGAACCCTCGGGGGCGCAGATACGCAGTATTTT	CASRTLGGADTQYF
-	TRBV11-2	TRBJ2-7	-	TGTGCCAGCAGCCCAAGGGGTCGTAGAGACTACGAGCAGTACTTC	CASSPRGRRDYEQYF
-	TRBV7-2	TRBJ2-1	-	TGTGCCAGCAGCTTAACGGATCCTCTCTTCTTC	CASSLTDPLFF
-	TRBV27	TRBJ2-7	once	TGTGCCAGCAGCCCCATCGGCAAGTACTACGAGCAGTACTTC	CASSPIGKYYEQYF
TRBD2	TRBV11-3	TRBJ2-1	few	TGTGCCAGCAGCTTAATGGCGGGAGTGTACAATGAGCAGTTCTTC	CASSLMAGVYNEQFF
-	TRBV20-1	TRBJ2-3	few	TGCAGTGCTAGAGACCCGATGGATACGCAGTATTTT	CSARDPMDTQYF
TRBD2	TRBV18	TRBJ2-7	-	TGTGCCAGCTCAGAGTTGTCCGGGACTAGCATCCGCGAGCAGTACTTC	CASSELSGTSIREQYF
TRBD2	TRBV23-1	TRBJ2-7	few	TGCGCCAGCAGTCAATCCCCCAGCGGGAGGGAGTCCTACGAGCAGTACTTC	CASSQSPSGRESYEQYF
-	TRBV28	TRBJ2-2	-	TGTGCCAGCAGACGCCACACCGGGGAGCTGTTTTTT	CASRRHTGELFF
-	TRBV19	TRBJ1-3	few	TGTGCCAGTGGACAGAACTCTGGAAACACCATATATTTT	CASGQNSGNTIYF
-	TRBV5-1	TRBJ2-3	few	TGCGCCAGCAGAGTCCAGCCTAGCACAGATACGCAGTATTTT	CASRVQPSTDTQYF
-	TRBV10-3	TRBJ2-7	-	TGTGCCATCAGTGAGTCGTTGGGACGGAGCTACGAGCAGTACTTC	CAISESLGRSYEQYF
TRBD2	TRBV5-1	TRBJ2-2	-	TGCGCCAGCAGCCCCATGGGGGGGACCGGGGAGCTGTTTTTT	CASSPMGGTGELFF
-	TRBV29-1	TRBJ2-7	-	TGCGGCGTTGCCTCCAACCCTTACGAGCAGTACTTC	CGVASNPYEQYF
TRBD1	TRBV7-3	TRBJ2-2	few	TGTGCCAGCAGCCAGACAGGGAGAACGAACACCGGGGAGCTGTTTTTT	CASSQTGRTNTGELFF
TRBD2	TRBV6-2/TRBV6-3	TRBJ2-1	-	TGTGCCAGCAGTTACAATCTTGGGACTAGCGGTCGGGATGAGCAGTTCTTC	CASSYNLGTSGRDEQFF
TRBD2	TRBV3-1	TRBJ2-5	few	TGTGCCAGCAGCCAAGAATATGAGGGACTAGCGGAGAGGAGAGAGACCCAGTACTTC	CASSQEYEGLAERRETQYF
-	TRBV11-2	TRBJ1-2	-	TGTGCCAGCAGCTTCCAGGATGGCTACACCTTC	CASSFQDGYTF
-	TRBV5-4	TRBJ2-3	-	TGTGCCAGCAGCCTTGCCCAGGACGGCACAGATACGCAGTATTTT	CASSLAQDGTDTQYF
TRBD1	TRBV18	TRBJ2-7	-	TGTGCCAGCTCCCGGTCAGGGGGTCGCGAGCAGTACTTC	CASSRSGGREQYF
-	TRBV5-1	TRBJ1-6	-	TGCGCCAGCCGTCGGGGTGAGGGATATTCACCCCTCCACTTT	CASRRGEGYSPLHF